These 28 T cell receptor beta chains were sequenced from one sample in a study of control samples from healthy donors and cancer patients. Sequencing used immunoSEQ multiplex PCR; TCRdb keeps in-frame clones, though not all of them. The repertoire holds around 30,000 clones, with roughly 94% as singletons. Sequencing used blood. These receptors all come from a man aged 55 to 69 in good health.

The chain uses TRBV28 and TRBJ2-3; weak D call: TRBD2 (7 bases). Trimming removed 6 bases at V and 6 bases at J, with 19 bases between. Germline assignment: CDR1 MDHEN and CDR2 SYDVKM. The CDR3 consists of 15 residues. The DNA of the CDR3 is TGTGCCAGCAGCTCCGGGGGGCCACAGGAGGATACGCAGTATTTT. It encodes CASSSGGPQEDTQYF.

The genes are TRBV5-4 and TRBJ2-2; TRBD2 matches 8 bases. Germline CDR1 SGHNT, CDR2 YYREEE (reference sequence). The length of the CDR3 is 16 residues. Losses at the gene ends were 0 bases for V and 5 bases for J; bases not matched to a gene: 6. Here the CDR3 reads CASSLERGRTTGELFF. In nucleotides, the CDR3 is TGTGCCAGCAGCTTGGAGCGGGGGCGGACGACCGGGGAGCTGTTTTTT.

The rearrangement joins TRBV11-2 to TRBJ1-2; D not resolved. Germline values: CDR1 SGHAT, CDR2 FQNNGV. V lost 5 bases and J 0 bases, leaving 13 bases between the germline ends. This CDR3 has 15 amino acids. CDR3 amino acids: CASSTLWGTNYGYTF. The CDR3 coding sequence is TGTGCCAGCAGCACCCTTTGGGGTACTAACTATGGCTACACCTTC.

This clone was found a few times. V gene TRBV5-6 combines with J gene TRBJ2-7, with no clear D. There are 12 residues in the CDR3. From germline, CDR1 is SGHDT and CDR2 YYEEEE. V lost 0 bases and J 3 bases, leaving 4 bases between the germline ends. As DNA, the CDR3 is TGTGCCAGCAGCTTGGGGGTCTACGAGCAGTACTTC. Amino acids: CASSLGVYEQYF.

CDR3 region: CASSTLGQGFNDSPYNSPLHF. CDR3 nucleotide sequence: TGTGCCAGCTCTACACTGGGACAGGGATTCAACGATTCACCCTATAATTCACCCCTCCACTTT. This sequence joins TRBV18 and TRBJ1-6; the match to TRBD1 covers 9 bases. Germline CDR1 is KGHSH and CDR2 is LQKENI. Trimming at V came to 6 bases and at J to 2 bases, leaving 20 bases not matched to a gene. The CDR3 has 21 residues. Filled out from reference TRBV18 and TRBJ1-6, the complete variable domain reads NAGVMQNPRHLVRRRGQEARLRCSPMKGHSHVYWYRQLPEEGLKFMVYLQKENIIDESGMPKERFSAEFPKEGPSILRIQQVVRGDSAAYFCASSTLGQGFNDSPYNSPLHFGNGTRLTVT.

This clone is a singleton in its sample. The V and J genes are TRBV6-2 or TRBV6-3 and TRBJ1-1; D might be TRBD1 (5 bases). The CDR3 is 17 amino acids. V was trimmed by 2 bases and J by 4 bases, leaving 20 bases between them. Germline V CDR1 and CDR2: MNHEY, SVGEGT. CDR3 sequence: CASSYPATVGVGTEAFF. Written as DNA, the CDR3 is TGTGCCAGCAGTTACCCCGCAACAGTAGGGGTCGGCACTGAAGCTTTCTTT.

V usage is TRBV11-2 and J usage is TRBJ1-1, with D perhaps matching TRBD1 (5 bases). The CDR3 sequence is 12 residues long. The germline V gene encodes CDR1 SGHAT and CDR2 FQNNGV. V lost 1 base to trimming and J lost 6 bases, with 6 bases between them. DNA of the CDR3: TGTGCCAGCAGCTTAGTGGGGGCTGAAGCTTTCTTT. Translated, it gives CASSLVGAEAFF.

The CDR3 coding sequence is TGTGCCAGCAGCGACGACAGGGGGCCGGCCGGGGAGCTGTTTTTT. This gives the protein CASSDDRGPAGELFF. J is TRBJ2-2 and V is TRBV3-1 (or the pseudogene TRBV3-2), with 10 bases matching TRBD1. V lost 5 bases to trimming and J lost 6 bases; unmatched junction nucleotides: 6. The CDR3 loop spans 15 amino acids. CDR1 and CDR2 from the germline V gene are LGHDT and YNNKEL (reference sequence).

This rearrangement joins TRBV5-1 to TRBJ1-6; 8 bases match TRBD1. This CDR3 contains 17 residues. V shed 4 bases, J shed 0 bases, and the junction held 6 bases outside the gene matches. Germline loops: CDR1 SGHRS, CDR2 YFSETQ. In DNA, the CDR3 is TGCGCCAGCAGCCTGACAGGGGCCAGCTCCTATAATTCACCCCTCCACTTT. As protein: CASSLTGASSYNSPLHF. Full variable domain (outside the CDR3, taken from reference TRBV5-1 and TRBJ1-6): KAGVTQTPRYLIKTRGQQVTLSCSPISGHRSVSWYQQTPGQGLQFLFEYFSETQRNKGNFPGRFSGRQFSNSRSEMNVSTLELGDSALYLCASSLTGASSYNSPLHFGNGTRLTVT.

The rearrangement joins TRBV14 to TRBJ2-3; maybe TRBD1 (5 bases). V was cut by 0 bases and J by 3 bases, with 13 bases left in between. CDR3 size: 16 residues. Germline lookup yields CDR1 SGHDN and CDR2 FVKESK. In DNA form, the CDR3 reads TGTGCCAGCAGCCAAGATGCAGGGATTAGGACAGATACGCAGTATTTT. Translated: CASSQDAGIRTDTQYF.

In DNA, the CDR3 is TGTGCCAGTAGTATCACAGGGCACTATGGCTACACCTTC. Residues: CASSITGHYGYTF. This chain connects TRBV19 to TRBJ1-2; a weak D match, TRBD1 (6 bases). CDR3 length: 13 residues. V gave up 3 bases and J gave up 3 bases, with 8 bases separating them. Germline CDR1 LNHDA, CDR2 SQIVND (reference sequence).

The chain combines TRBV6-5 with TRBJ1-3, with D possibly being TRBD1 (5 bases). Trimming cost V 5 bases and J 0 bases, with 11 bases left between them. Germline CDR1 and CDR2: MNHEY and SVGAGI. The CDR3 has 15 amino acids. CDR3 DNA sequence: TGTGCCAGCAGTCTTGGGGCCTACTCTGGAAACACCATATATTTT. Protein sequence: CASSLGAYSGNTIYF.

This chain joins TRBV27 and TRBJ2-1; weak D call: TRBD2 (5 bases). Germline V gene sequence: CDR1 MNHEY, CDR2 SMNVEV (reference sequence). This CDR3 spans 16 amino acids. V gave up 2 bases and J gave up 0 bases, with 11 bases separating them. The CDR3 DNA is TGTGCCAGCAGTTTAAGGACTTTGAGCTCCTACAATGAGCAGTTCTTC. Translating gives CASSLRTLSSYNEQFF.

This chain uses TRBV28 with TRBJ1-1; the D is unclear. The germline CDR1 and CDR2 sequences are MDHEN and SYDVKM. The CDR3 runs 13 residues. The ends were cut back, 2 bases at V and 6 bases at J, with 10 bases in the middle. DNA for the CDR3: TGTGCCAGCAGTTTAAAAGATTTCGCTGAAGCTTTCTTT. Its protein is CASSLKDFAEAFF.

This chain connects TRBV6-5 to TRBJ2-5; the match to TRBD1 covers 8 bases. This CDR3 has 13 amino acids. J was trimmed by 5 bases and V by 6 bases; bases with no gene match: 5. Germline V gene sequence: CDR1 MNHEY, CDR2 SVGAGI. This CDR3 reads CASSSGGRETQYF. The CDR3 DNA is TGTGCCAGCAGCTCAGGGGGCCGGGAGACCCAGTACTTC.

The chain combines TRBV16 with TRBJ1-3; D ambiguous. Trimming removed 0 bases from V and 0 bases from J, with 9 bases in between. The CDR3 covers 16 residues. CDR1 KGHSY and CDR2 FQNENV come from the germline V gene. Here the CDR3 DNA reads TGTGCCAGCAGCCAATCGGTATATTTCTCTGGAAACACCATATATTTT. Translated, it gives CASSQSVYFSGNTIYF.

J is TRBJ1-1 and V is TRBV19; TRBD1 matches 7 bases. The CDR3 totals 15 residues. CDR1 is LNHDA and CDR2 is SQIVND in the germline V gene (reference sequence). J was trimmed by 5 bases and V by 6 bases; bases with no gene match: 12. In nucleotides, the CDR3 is TGTGCCAGTAGCCAATCAGGGGGGAAGAGAACTGAAGCTTTCTTT. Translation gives CASSQSGGKRTEAFF.

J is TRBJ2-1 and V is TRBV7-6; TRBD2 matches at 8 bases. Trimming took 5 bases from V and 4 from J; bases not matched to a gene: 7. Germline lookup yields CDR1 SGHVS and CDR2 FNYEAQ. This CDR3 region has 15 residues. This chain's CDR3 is CASSILKRGYNEQFF. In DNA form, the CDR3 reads TGTGCCAGCAGCATCCTCAAGCGGGGGTACAATGAGCAGTTCTTC. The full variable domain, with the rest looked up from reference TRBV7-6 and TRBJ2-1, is GAGVSQSPRYKVTKRGQDVALRCDPISGHVSLYWYRQALGQGPEFLTYFNYEAQQDKSGLPNDRFSAERPEGSISTLTIQRTEQRDSAMYRCASSILKRGYNEQFFGPGTRLTVL.

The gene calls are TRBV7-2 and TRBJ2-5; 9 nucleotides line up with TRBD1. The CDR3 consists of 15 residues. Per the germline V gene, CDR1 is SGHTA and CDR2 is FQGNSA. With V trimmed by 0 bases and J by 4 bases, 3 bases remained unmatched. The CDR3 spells CASSLAGQGIETQYF. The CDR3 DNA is TGTGCCAGCAGCTTAGCGGGACAGGGAATAGAGACCCAGTACTTC.

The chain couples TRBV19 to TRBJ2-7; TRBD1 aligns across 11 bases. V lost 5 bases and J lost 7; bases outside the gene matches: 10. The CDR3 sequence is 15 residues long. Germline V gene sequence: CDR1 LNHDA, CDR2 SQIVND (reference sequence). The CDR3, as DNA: TGTGCCAGTAGTGCCCGGACAGGGGGCTTAAGGGAGCAGTACTTC. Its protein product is CASSARTGGLREQYF.

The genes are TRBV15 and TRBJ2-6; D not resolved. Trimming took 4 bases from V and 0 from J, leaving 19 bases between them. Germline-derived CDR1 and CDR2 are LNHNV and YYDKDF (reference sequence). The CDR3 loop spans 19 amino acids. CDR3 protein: CATSNELTVYLSGANVLTF. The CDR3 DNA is TGTGCCACCAGCAACGAACTTACAGTTTATCTCTCTGGGGCCAACGTCCTGACTTTC.

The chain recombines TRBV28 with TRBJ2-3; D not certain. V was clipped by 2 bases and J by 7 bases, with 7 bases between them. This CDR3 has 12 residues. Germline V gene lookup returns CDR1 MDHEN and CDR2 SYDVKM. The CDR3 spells CASSLQPNTQYF. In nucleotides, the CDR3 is TGTGCCAGCAGTTTACAACCAAATACGCAGTATTTT.

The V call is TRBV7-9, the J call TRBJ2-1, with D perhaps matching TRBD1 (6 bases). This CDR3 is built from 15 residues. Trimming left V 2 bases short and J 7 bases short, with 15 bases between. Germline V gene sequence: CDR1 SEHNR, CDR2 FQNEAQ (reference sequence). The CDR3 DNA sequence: TGTGCCAGCAGCTTAAGAAGGGGGAATATTAATGAGCAGTTCTTC. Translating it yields CASSLRRGNINEQFF.

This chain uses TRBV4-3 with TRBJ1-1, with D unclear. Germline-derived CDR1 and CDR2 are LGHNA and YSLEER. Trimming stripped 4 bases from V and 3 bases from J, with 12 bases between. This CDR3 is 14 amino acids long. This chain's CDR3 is CASSRQMWDTEAFF. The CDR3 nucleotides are TGCGCCAGCAGCCGTCAGATGTGGGACACTGAAGCTTTCTTT.

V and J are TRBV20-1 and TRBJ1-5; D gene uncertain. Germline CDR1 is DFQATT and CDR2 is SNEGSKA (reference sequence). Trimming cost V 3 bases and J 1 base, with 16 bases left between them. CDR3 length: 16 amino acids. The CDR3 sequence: CSASAGSGESNQPQHF. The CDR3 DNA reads TGCAGTGCTAGTGCGGGGAGCGGGGAGAGCAATCAGCCCCAGCATTTT.

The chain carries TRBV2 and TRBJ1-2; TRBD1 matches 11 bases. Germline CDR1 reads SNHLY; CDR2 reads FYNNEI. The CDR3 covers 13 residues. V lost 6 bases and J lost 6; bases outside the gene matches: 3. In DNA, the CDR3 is TGTGCCAGCAGAGGGACAGGGGGAAATGGCTACACCTTC. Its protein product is CASRGTGGNGYTF.

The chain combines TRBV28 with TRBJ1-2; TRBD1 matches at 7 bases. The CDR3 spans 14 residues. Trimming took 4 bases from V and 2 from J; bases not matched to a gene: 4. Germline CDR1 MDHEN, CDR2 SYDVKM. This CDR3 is CASSSGGTNYGYTF. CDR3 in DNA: TGTGCCAGCAGTTCAGGGGGGACCAACTATGGCTACACCTTC.

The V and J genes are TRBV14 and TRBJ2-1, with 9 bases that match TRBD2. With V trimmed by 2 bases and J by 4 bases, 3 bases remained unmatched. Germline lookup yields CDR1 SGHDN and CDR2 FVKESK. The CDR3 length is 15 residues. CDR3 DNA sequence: TGTGCCAGCAGCCAATCTAGCGGGATTTACAATGAGCAGTTCTTC. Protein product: CASSQSSGIYNEQFF.